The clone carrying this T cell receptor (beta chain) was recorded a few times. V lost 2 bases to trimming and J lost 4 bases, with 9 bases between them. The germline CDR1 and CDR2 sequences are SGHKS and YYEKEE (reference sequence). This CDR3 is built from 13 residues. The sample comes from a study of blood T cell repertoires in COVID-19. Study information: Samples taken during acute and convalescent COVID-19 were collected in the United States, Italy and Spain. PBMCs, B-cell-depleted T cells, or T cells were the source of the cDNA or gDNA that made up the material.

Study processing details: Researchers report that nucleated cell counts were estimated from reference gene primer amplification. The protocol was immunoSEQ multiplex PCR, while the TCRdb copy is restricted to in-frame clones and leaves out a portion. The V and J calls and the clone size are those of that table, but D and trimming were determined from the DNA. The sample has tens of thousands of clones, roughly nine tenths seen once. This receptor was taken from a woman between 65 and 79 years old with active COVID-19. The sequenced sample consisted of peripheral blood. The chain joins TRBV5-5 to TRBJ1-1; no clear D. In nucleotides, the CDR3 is TGTGCCAGCAGCTTAACGGTAACCACTGAAGCTTTCTTT. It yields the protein CASSLTVTTEAFF.